This TCR beta chain was captured by sequencing in a study of T cells in Graves' hyperthyroidism and ophthalmopathy. RNA transcripts were the template for amplifying TCR beta CDR3 regions. Researchers ran a first-round RT-PCR on the TCR CDR3 using the HTBI primer set. TCRdb itself ran the multiplex PCR reads through MiXCR, one entry per CDR3 protein. The profile shows about 350,000 distinct CDR3 sequences, about 15% of them singletons. The source of the PBMCs was around 10 ml of fresh peripheral blood. The CDR3 consists of 14 residues. Trimming pared 2 bases from V and 2 bases from J, leaving 11 bases between. Germline assignment: CDR1 SGHKS and CDR2 YYEKEE (reference sequence).

This TCR was sampled from a woman aged 25 to 39 with Graves' hyperthyroidism. This rearrangement joins TRBV5-5 to TRBJ2-7, with D possibly called TRBD1 or TRBD2 (5 bases each). Specimen: blood. The CDR3 nucleotides are TGTGCCAGCAGCTTATCCGGGGCAGCCTACGAGCAGTACTTC. Protein sequence: CASSLSGAAYEQYF.